Presented here are 31 T cell receptor beta chains from one specimen sequenced in a study of resident and recirculating memory T cells in vitiligo listed by TCRdb under 2018. The library came from the immunoSEQ multiplex PCR assay. TCRdb obtained this table from immuneACCESS and retained in-frame rearrangements with V and J assigned. These tables miss some clones; where compared with another copy, unresolved V genes account for less than half of the shortfall, and the remainder is unexplained. This sample is represented by tens of thousands of clones; about 89% of them were singletons. The top ten clones comprise around 4.9% of the sample. The sample consisted of blood. These receptor sequences come from a male donor with vitiligo.

J is TRBJ2-3 and V is TRBV6-4; 7 positions match TRBD2. Germline loops: CDR1 MRHNA, CDR2 SNTAGT. CDR3 size: 14 residues. V shed 3 bases, J shed 2 bases, and the junction held 2 bases outside the gene matches. This chain's CDR3 is CASSEGLSTDTQYF. The CDR3 coding sequence is TGTGCCAGCAGTGAGGGACTATCCACAGATACGCAGTATTTT.

The genes are TRBV29-1 and TRBJ1-2; the D is unclear. The germline V gene encodes CDR1 SQVTM and CDR2 ANQGSEA. V lost 3 bases, J lost 5 bases, and 13 bases lay in between. This CDR3 is built from 13 residues. CDR3 protein: CSVDVKGGYGYTF. CDR3 bases: TGCAGCGTTGATGTGAAGGGAGGTTATGGCTACACCTTC.

The V gene is TRBV7-2, the J gene TRBJ1-5; TRBD1 matches 8 bases. The junction had 1 base not matched to a gene; V was cut back by 2 bases and J by 7 bases. The CDR3 has 13 amino acids. Germline CDR1 is SGHTA and CDR2 is FQGNSA. Written as DNA, the CDR3 is TGTGCCAGCAGCTTATGGGACAGGCAGCCCCAGCATTTT. This sequence encodes CASSLWDRQPQHF.

The chain combines TRBV28 with TRBJ1-2; 9 nucleotides agree with TRBD1. This CDR3 has 15 amino acids. Germline values: CDR1 MDHEN, CDR2 SYDVKM. J lost 6 bases, V lost 4 bases, and 9 bases had no gene match. For the CDR3, the DNA is TGTGCCAGCAGTTCGTCACCCGGGACAGGGCATGGCTACACCTTC. This gives the protein CASSSSPGTGHGYTF.

The chain couples TRBV28 to TRBJ1-2, with D possibly TRBD1 on 5 matching bases. V was pared by 1 base and J by 8 bases, with 14 bases between. From germline, CDR1 is MDHEN and CDR2 SYDVKM. The CDR3 covers 14 residues. The CDR3 region is CASSLSQGRFGYTF. CDR3 nucleotides: TGTGCCAGCAGTTTATCGCAGGGTCGGTTCGGCTACACCTTC.

The gene calls are TRBV7-9 and TRBJ2-7; 7 positions match TRBD2. The CDR3 spans 16 residues. V trimming: 5 bases; J trimming: 0 bases; junction bases outside the gene matches: 10. Germline V lookup: CDR1 SEHNR, CDR2 FQNEAQ (reference sequence). This chain's CDR3 is CASSPPPRGVSYEQYF. CDR3 DNA sequence: TGTGCCAGCAGCCCCCCCCCACGGGGGGTCTCCTACGAGCAGTACTTC.

The J gene is TRBJ1-5, the V gene TRBV27; D is undetermined. The V and J ends lost 2 bases and 9 bases respectively, with 8 bases between them. Germline V gene sequence: CDR1 MNHEY, CDR2 SMNVEV (reference sequence). The CDR3 loop spans 12 amino acids. CDR3 coding DNA: TGTGCCAGCAGTTTACCCGGGTTGCCCCAGCATTTT. Its protein product is CASSLPGLPQHF.

The chain is built from TRBV5-4 and TRBJ2-7; 7 nucleotides agree with TRBD1. CDR3 length: 15 amino acids. With 0 bases clipped from V and 5 bases from J, the junction kept 8 bases outside the gene matches. Germline CDR1 and CDR2: SGHNT and YYREEE (reference sequence). As DNA, the CDR3 is TGTGCCAGCAGCTTGGGACAGGGACGTTTTGACGAGCAGTACTTC. Protein sequence: CASSLGQGRFDEQYF.

V usage is TRBV27 and J usage is TRBJ1-1; a possible D gene is TRBD1 (5 bases). V dropped 1 base and J dropped 4 bases, with 10 bases sitting between them. The CDR3 is 14 residues long. Germline assignment: CDR1 MNHEY and CDR2 SMNVEV (reference sequence). The CDR3, as DNA: TGTGCCAGCAGTTTATATCAGGGTTCCACTGAAGCTTTCTTT. Translation: CASSLYQGSTEAFF.

The chain carries TRBV6-5 and TRBJ2-7, with 7 bases matching TRBD1. Trimming cost V 1 base and J 1 base; bases outside gene matches: 1. The CDR3 is 14 amino acids. Germline V lookup: CDR1 MNHEY, CDR2 SVGAGI. The CDR3: CASSYYRGSYEQYF. Written as DNA, the CDR3 is TGTGCCAGCAGTTACTACAGGGGATCCTACGAGCAGTACTTC.

The chain has TRBV5-4 and TRBJ2-7; D is possibly TRBD2 (6 bases). The ends were cut back, 0 bases at V and 2 bases at J, with 9 bases in the middle. This CDR3 has 14 amino acids. CDR1 is SGHNT and CDR2 is YYREEE in the germline V gene (reference sequence). In DNA form, the CDR3 reads TGTGCCAGCAGCTTGGGACGGGAGACCTACGAGCAGTACTTC. Translating it yields CASSLGRETYEQYF.

This rearrangement joins TRBV30 to TRBJ1-2; possible D gene TRBD1, 6 bases. Germline CDR1 GTSNPN, CDR2 SVGIG (reference sequence). The CDR3 is made up of 11 amino acids. CDR3 nucleotide sequence: TGTGCTTCGGGACATAACTATGGCTACACCTTC. Encoded protein: CASGHNYGYTF.

This clone was seen just once. The chain carries TRBV5-1 and TRBJ2-5; D may be TRBD2 (7 bases). CDR3 size: 15 residues. V lost 0 bases and J lost 1, with 10 bases in between. CDR1 is SGHRS, CDR2 YFSETQ, per germline. CDR3 sequence: CASSLAGGLQETQYF. The CDR3, as DNA: TGCGCCAGCAGCTTGGCGGGGGGCCTCCAAGAGACCCAGTACTTC.

This clone was seen a handful of times. The CDR3 DNA is TGTGCCAGCTCACCAAAAACAGGGGGCATGGGAGATACGCAGTATTTT. Encoded protein: CASSPKTGGMGDTQYF. The rearrangement links TRBV18 to TRBJ2-3; 9 bases align to TRBD1. The CDR3 has 16 amino acids. Germline CDR1 and CDR2: KGHSH and LQKENI. Trimming at V came to 2 bases and at J to 5 bases, leaving 8 bases not matched to a gene. Based on the CDR3 plus reference TRBV18 and TRBJ2-3, the full variable domain is NAGVMQNPRHLVRRRGQEARLRCSPMKGHSHVYWYRQLPEEGLKFMVYLQKENIIDESGMPKERFSAEFPKEGPSILRIQQVVRGDSAAYFCASSPKTGGMGDTQYFGPGTRLTVL.

The rearrangement uses TRBV2 and TRBJ2-7, with 8 bases lining up with TRBD1. The CDR3 is 14 residues long. Trimming cost V 4 bases and J 4 bases; bases outside gene matches: 6. The V gene's germline CDR1 is SNHLY and CDR2 FYNNEI. This chain's CDR3 is CASSVGTGRYEQYF. The CDR3 DNA sequence: TGTGCCAGCAGTGTAGGGACAGGTCGATACGAGCAGTACTTC.

The J gene is TRBJ1-2, the V gene TRBV6-6; no reliable D call. Germline assignment: CDR1 MNHNY and CDR2 SVGAGI (reference sequence). The CDR3 covers 12 residues. V lost 5 bases to trimming and J lost 6 bases, with 10 bases between them. This CDR3 is CASSLGLDGYTF. The CDR3 DNA reads TGTGCCAGCAGTCTAGGACTAGATGGCTACACCTTC.

This sequence joins TRBV4-2 and TRBJ2-3; 9 bases agree with TRBD2. The V segment lost 5 bases and the J segment 2 bases; nucleotides outside the gene matches: 5. In germline, CDR1 is LGHNA, CDR2 YNFKEQ. This CDR3 region has 15 residues. In DNA form, the CDR3 reads TGTGCCAGCAGCTGGAGCGGGGGGATCACAGATACGCAGTATTTT. Translated: CASSWSGGITDTQYF.

V gene TRBV7-2 combines with J gene TRBJ1-1; D is uncertain. The germline V and J ends were trimmed by 5 bases and 1 base, with 8 bases remaining between them. This CDR3 is 13 amino acids long. CDR1 and CDR2 (germline): SGHTA, FQGNSA. The CDR3 sequence is CASSVERNTEAFF. DNA for the CDR3: TGTGCCAGCAGCGTAGAGAGGAACACTGAAGCTTTCTTT.

The chain employs TRBV18 and TRBJ1-3, with 8 bases that match TRBD1. From germline, CDR1 is KGHSH and CDR2 LQKENI. This CDR3 is built from 15 residues. V lost 3 bases and J lost 4; bases outside the gene matches: 5. CDR3: CASSPTRDRGNTIYF. The DNA for the CDR3 is TGTGCCAGCTCACCCACCCGGGACAGGGGAAACACCATATATTTT.

The table lists this clone with a few counts. This chain uses TRBV12-5 with TRBJ1-5, with TRBD1 matching over 9 bases. The CDR3 spans 14 residues. The germline gives CDR1 LGHNT, CDR2 FRNRAP. Trimming at V came to 9 bases and at J to 3 bases, leaving 6 bases not matched to a gene. CDR3 residues: CASHRDRDNQPQHF. The CDR3, as DNA: TGTGCTAGCCACCGGGACAGGGACAATCAGCCCCAGCATTTT.

This clone was observed a handful of times. V gene TRBV6-1 combines with J gene TRBJ1-6, with 11 positions matching TRBD1. Germline trimming cut 8 bases from V and 7 bases from J; bases unmatched to any gene: 7. CDR3 size: 15 residues. Germline loops: CDR1 MNHNS, CDR2 SASEGT. The CDR3: CASFMDRGRNSPLHF. CDR3 DNA: TGTGCCAGCTTTATGGACAGGGGGCGAAATTCACCCCTCCACTTT.

This chain uses TRBV18 with TRBJ2-3, with TRBD2 identical over 11 bases. The germline V gene encodes CDR1 KGHSH and CDR2 LQKENI. CDR3 size: 18 residues. Trimming at V came to 3 bases and at J to 2 bases, leaving 10 bases not matched to a gene. As DNA, the CDR3 is TGTGCCAGCTCACCGCAACAGGGACTAGCGGACCCCACAGATACGCAGTATTTT. Translated: CASSPQQGLADPTDTQYF.

The gene calls are TRBV15 and TRBJ2-3; 9 positions match TRBD2. This CDR3 comprises 16 residues. In germline, CDR1 is LNHNV, CDR2 YYDKDF (reference sequence). Trimming removed 0 bases from V and 0 bases from J; junction bases left unmatched: 1. The CDR3 DNA reads as TGTGCCACCAGCAGAGAGCTAGCGGGGAGCACAGATACGCAGTATTTT. Its protein product is CATSRELAGSTDTQYF.

This chain links TRBV10-3 with TRBJ2-2; 11 nucleotides line up with TRBD2. V was pared by 6 bases and J by 1 base, with 1 base of the junction left unmatched. The CDR3 contains 15 residues. CDR1 is ENHRY and CDR2 is SYGVKD in the germline V gene. Written as DNA, the CDR3 is TGTGCCATCAGGGGGACTAGCGGGAACACCGGGGAGCTGTTTTTT. Translated, it gives CAIRGTSGNTGELFF.

The V and J genes are TRBV7-8 and TRBJ2-5; 8 bases agree with TRBD1. The germline CDR1 and CDR2 sequences are SGHVS and FQNEAQ. This CDR3 is 12 amino acids long. The chain's CDR3 is CGAGGSAETQYF. The CDR3 nucleotides read TGTGGTGCAGGGGGCTCCGCAGAGACCCAGTACTTC.

The chain employs TRBV6-5 and TRBJ2-5; D is ambiguous. Trimming cost V 0 bases and J 1 base, with 6 bases left between them. Germline values: CDR1 MNHEY, CDR2 SVGAGI. CDR3 length equals 14 residues. CDR3 region: CASSYSFIQETQYF. DNA of the CDR3: TGTGCCAGCAGTTACTCTTTTATCCAAGAGACCCAGTACTTC.

This clone was detected a few times. In DNA, the CDR3 is TGTGCCAGCTCACCAGCGGGGGCAGTGAGTACTGAAGCTTTCTTT. It encodes CASSPAGAVSTEAFF. The rearrangement joins TRBV18 to TRBJ1-1, with D perhaps TRBD1 (6 bases). The CDR3 covers 15 residues. Germline lookup yields CDR1 KGHSH and CDR2 LQKENI. V dropped 2 bases and J dropped 5 bases, with 15 bases sitting between them. Together with reference TRBV18 and TRBJ1-1, the CDR3 gives the full variable domain: NAGVMQNPRHLVRRRGQEARLRCSPMKGHSHVYWYRQLPEEGLKFMVYLQKENIIDESGMPKERFSAEFPKEGPSILRIQQVVRGDSAAYFCASSPAGAVSTEAFFGQGTRLTVV.

The chain combines TRBV2 with TRBJ2-2; 9 bases are shared with TRBD1. CDR1 and CDR2 from the germline V gene are SNHLY and FYNNEI. V lost 4 bases, J lost 7 bases, and 7 bases stayed unmatched. The CDR3 spans 15 residues. For the CDR3, the DNA is TGTGCCAGCAGTGTAAAACAGGGGGCAGGCGGGGAGCTGTTTTTT. The encoded protein is CASSVKQGAGGELFF. The full variable domain, with the rest looked up from reference TRBV2 and TRBJ2-2, is EPEVTQTPSHQVTQMGQEVILRCVPISNHLYFYWYRQILGQKVEFLVSFYNNEISEKSEIFDDQFSVERPDGSNFTLKIRSTKLEDSAMYFCASSVKQGAGGELFFGEGSRLTVL.

This rearrangement joins TRBV4-3 to TRBJ2-4; 10 bases agree with TRBD1. Germline values: CDR1 LGHNA, CDR2 YSLEER. J gave up 7 bases and V 0 bases, and 15 bases lay outside the gene matches. The CDR3 consists of 19 residues. CDR3 bases: TGCGCCAGCAGCCAAGAGTCGTCCGGGACAGGGGCCTCCTCTAACATTCAGTACTTC. Its translation: CASSQESSGTGASSNIQYF.

This clone was seen just once. This rearrangement joins TRBV7-3 to TRBJ2-6, with 7 bases matching TRBD1. Germline V gene lookup returns CDR1 SGHTA and CDR2 FQGTGA. The CDR3 length is 18 residues. With V trimmed by 6 bases and J by 0 bases, 11 bases remained unmatched. CDR3 sequence reads: CASSQRGQTISGANVLTF. For the CDR3, the DNA is TGTGCCAGCAGTCAAAGGGGACAGACAATCTCTGGGGCCAACGTCCTGACTTTC. The complete variable domain, with remaining parts taken from reference TRBV7-3 and TRBJ2-6, reads GAGVSQTPSNKVTEKGKYVELRCDPISGHTALYWYRQSLGQGPEFLIYFQGTGAADDSGLPNDRFFAVRPEGSVSTLKIQRTERGDSAVYLCASSQRGQTISGANVLTFGAGSRLTVL.

This clone showed up just once. The CDR3 protein is CASSQGRTSADTQYF. Here the CDR3 DNA reads TGTGCCAGCAGCCAAGGGCGAACTAGCGCAGATACGCAGTATTTT. This chain joins TRBV4-2 and TRBJ2-3; 7 bases are a match to TRBD2. Trimming took 1 base from V and 4 from J; bases not matched to a gene: 5. This CDR3 spans 15 amino acids. Germline V CDR1 and CDR2: LGHNA, YNFKEQ.